Below, one TCR beta chain is given with its context. The germline V gene encodes CDR1 SGHTS and CDR2 YDEGEE. The CDR3 is 16 residues long. V lost 3 bases to trimming and J lost 4 bases; unmatched junction nucleotides: 9. Symptom resolution, clearance, or two negative PCRs marked donors in Cohort 3 as recovered. The sample belongs to a study of blood T cell repertoires in COVID-19. Background on the study: Spain, Italy and the United States supplied samples that represented acute and convalescent COVID-19. PBMCs, B-cell-depleted T cells, or T cells were the source of the cDNA or gDNA that made up the material.

In the source study's methods: The assay estimated nucleated cells by amplifying reference gene primers. The repertoire was sequenced with immunoSEQ multiplex PCR; TCRdb's copy has only in-frame clones and lacks some. D and trimming were read from the DNA, whereas the V and J calls and clone size are those reported in that table. The table shows 200,000 or so clones, with approximately 83% occurring only once. This chain uses TRBV5-8 with TRBJ2-2; TRBD2 aligns across 7 bases. The sequenced sample was PBMCs or T cells enriched from blood (not recorded which). The origin of this receptor is a man aged 40-50 years who had recovered from COVID-19. The CDR3 nucleotides read TGTGCCAGCAGCTATAAGCCGGGGGGTGGCACCGGGGAGCTGTTTTTT. Its protein is CASSYKPGGGTGELFF.